Each of the 18 T cell receptor beta chains below was sequenced from the same sample in a study of blood T cell repertoires in COVID-19. TCRdb keeps only in-frame clones here, not all; method: immunoSEQ multiplex PCR. The sample shows about 370,000 clones, more than 70% of them seen only once. The sequenced sample was peripheral blood. The receptors stem from a woman in her twenties or thirties with COVID-19, enrolled during active disease.

This clone was counted a single time. This chain joins TRBV7-2 and TRBJ1-1; 10 nucleotides agree with TRBD1. J gave up 0 bases and V 3 bases, and 4 bases lay outside the gene matches. Germline V CDR1 and CDR2: SGHTA, FQGNSA. The CDR3 totals 16 residues. CDR3 amino acids: CASSFGTGALNTEAFF. CDR3 DNA: TGTGCCAGCAGCTTCGGGACAGGGGCCCTGAACACTGAAGCTTTCTTT.

The rearrangement uses TRBV9 and TRBJ2-1; possible D gene TRBD2, 6 bases. The germline gives CDR1 SGDLS, CDR2 YYNGEE. Trimming cost V 0 bases and J 9 bases, with 19 bases left between them. The CDR3 covers 16 residues. The CDR3, as DNA: TGTGCCAGCAGCGTAGTCCCCCCCCGGGGGTTTTTTGAGCAGTTCTTC. This translates into CASSVVPPRGFFEQFF.

The V and J genes are TRBV7-2 and TRBJ1-1; D not certain. The germline V and J ends were trimmed by 2 bases and 0 bases, with 7 bases remaining between them. From germline, CDR1 is SGHTA and CDR2 FQGNSA. CDR3 length: 14 residues. The CDR3 sequence is CASSLLGVNTEAFF. The DNA of the CDR3 is TGTGCCAGCAGCTTACTCGGGGTGAACACTGAAGCTTTCTTT.

The rearrangement joins TRBV28 to TRBJ1-6; TRBD1 matches 10 bases. The length of the CDR3 is 21 residues. The V gene's germline CDR1 is MDHEN and CDR2 SYDVKM. The ends lost 6 bases at V and 5 bases at J; junction bases unmatched: 22. CDR3 loop: CASSHITWTGGRRLDNSPLHF. The CDR3 nucleotides are TGTGCCAGCAGCCATATTACGTGGACAGGGGGAAGGAGACTCGATAATTCACCCCTCCACTTT.

Regarding this clone: The same CDR3 arises from other DNA sequences in this sample as well. The V and J genes are TRBV19 and TRBJ2-5; 8 bases are shared with TRBD1. The CDR3 has 14 residues. The germline V gene has CDR1 LNHDA and CDR2 SQIVND (reference sequence). Germline trimming cut 3 bases from V and 4 bases from J; bases unmatched to any gene: 4. As DNA, the CDR3 is TGTGCCAGTAGTATCGGACAGGGTCGAGAGACCCAGTACTTC. Its translation is CASSIGQGRETQYF.

The CDR3 sequence is CASSFYRPETQYF. DNA of the CDR3: TGTGCCAGCAGTTTCTACAGGCCCGAGACCCAGTACTTC. This rearrangement joins TRBV12-3 or TRBV12-4 to TRBJ2-5, with TRBD1 as a possible D gene (5 bases). CDR3 length: 13 residues. Trimming removed 3 bases at V and 5 bases at J, with 10 bases between.

Only one count was recorded for this clone. The V call is TRBV28, the J call TRBJ1-5; 8 bases fit TRBD1. The CDR3 contains 13 residues. Germline CDR1 MDHEN, CDR2 SYDVKM. The V segment lost 6 bases and the J segment 5 bases; nucleotides outside the gene matches: 3. CDR3 in amino acids: CASSGTGDQPQHF. CDR3 DNA sequence: TGTGCCAGCAGCGGGACAGGAGATCAGCCCCAGCATTTT. The whole variable domain, filled in from reference TRBV28 and TRBJ1-5, reads DVKVTQSSRYLVKRTGEKVFLECVQDMDHENMFWYRQDPGLGLRLIYFSYDVKMKEKGDIPEGYSVSREKKERFSLILESASTNQTSMYLCASSGTGDQPQHFGDGTRLSIL.

This clone was seen a handful of times. This chain uses TRBV10-3 with TRBJ2-4; 9 nucleotides agree with TRBD1. The CDR3 runs 15 residues. Trimming at V came to 10 bases and at J to 1 base, leaving 8 bases not matched to a gene. Looked up from germline, CDR1 is ENHRY and CDR2 is SYGVKD. CDR3 amino acids: CATEDRGLAKNIQYF. The CDR3 DNA reads as TGTGCCACCGAGGACAGGGGATTGGCCAAAAACATTCAGTACTTC.

This rearrangement joins TRBV7-2 to TRBJ2-7, with 8 bases lining up with TRBD1. Trimming took 4 bases from V and 1 from J; bases not matched to a gene: 3. The germline CDR1 and CDR2 sequences are SGHTA and FQGNSA. CDR3 size: 14 residues. CDR3 residues: CASSWTGQSYEQYV. Here the CDR3 DNA reads TGTGCCAGCAGCTGGACAGGGCAATCCTACGAGCAGTACGTC.

This clone appeared many times. The gene calls are TRBV7-8 and TRBJ2-5, with TRBD2 matching 10 bases. Losses at the gene ends were 5 bases for V and 4 bases for J; bases not matched to a gene: 7. CDR3 length: 15 residues. The germline V gene has CDR1 SGHVS and CDR2 FQNEAQ. CDR3 loop: CASSPQRGGRETQYF. Here the CDR3 DNA reads TGTGCCAGCAGCCCCCAGCGGGGGGGCAGAGAGACCCAGTACTTC.

V and J are TRBV24-1 and TRBJ2-3, with D perhaps TRBD1 (6 bases). The CDR3 extends over 17 amino acids. Per the germline V gene, CDR1 is KGHDR and CDR2 is SFDVKD. Trimming took off 4 bases at V and 3 bases at J, with 19 bases between the two ends. The CDR3 DNA sequence: TGTGCCACCAGTGAGCACCGATACAGGGATCGGACAGATACGCAGTATTTT. Its protein is CATSEHRYRDRTDTQYF.

CDR3 DNA: TGTGCCAGCAGCATGGAGGGGGACAAAAACATTCAGTACTTC. Its protein product is CASSMEGDKNIQYF. This sequence joins TRBV5-4 and TRBJ2-4, with D tentatively TRBD1 or TRBD2 (6 bases each). CDR1 and CDR2 (germline): SGHNT, YYREEE (reference sequence). Trimming removed 4 bases at V and 3 bases at J, with 11 bases between. The CDR3 consists of 14 residues. The full variable domain, in which reference TRBV5-4 and TRBJ2-4 provide the parts outside the CDR3, is ETGVTQSPTHLIKTRGQQVTLRCSSQSGHNTVSWYQQALGQGPQFIFQYYREEENGRGNFPPRFSGLQFPNYSSELNVNALELDDSALYLCASSMEGDKNIQYFGAGTRLSVL.

V is TRBV6-5 and J is TRBJ2-1; 8 nucleotides agree with TRBD2. The CDR3 runs to 15 residues. Losses at the gene ends were 6 bases for V and 6 bases for J; bases not matched to a gene: 10. Germline lookup yields CDR1 MNHEY and CDR2 SVGAGI. The CDR3 nucleotides read TGTGCCAGCAGACCACTGGGCGGGGGGCGCAATGAGCAGTTCTTC. Protein product: CASRPLGGGRNEQFF.

The chain combines TRBV7-2 with TRBJ2-3; a weak D match, TRBD1 (5 bases). The CDR3 runs 13 residues. Looked up from germline, CDR1 is SGHTA and CDR2 is FQGNSA. The V gene lost 4 bases and the J gene lost 5 bases, with 10 bases spanning the gap. CDR3 DNA: TGTGCCAGCAGCTCCGGTACAGGAGATACGCAGTATTTT. It specifies CASSSGTGDTQYF.

This chain's CDR3 is CASRGRGYNEQFF. CDR3 bases: TGTGCCAGCAGAGGTCGGGGTTACAATGAGCAGTTCTTC. The chain couples TRBV28 to TRBJ2-1, with D possibly matching TRBD2 (5 bases). Between the trimmed V and J ends, which lost 6 bases and 4 bases, there was a span of 10 bases. The CDR3 length is 13 residues. Germline V gives CDR1 MDHEN, CDR2 SYDVKM.

The V and J genes are TRBV29-1 and TRBJ1-2; 8 bases are a match to TRBD1. The V gene end was trimmed by 6 bases and the J gene end by 2 bases; junction bases not matched to a gene: 5. The CDR3 has 13 residues. CDR1 and CDR2 (germline): SQVTM, ANQGSEA. DNA of the CDR3: TGCAGCGTCGAGACAGGGGTCAACTATGGCTACACCTTC. Translation: CSVETGVNYGYTF.

This rearrangement joins TRBV7-2 to TRBJ2-5; D perhaps matches TRBD2 (5 bases). The CDR3 covers 15 residues. V lost 1 base and J 1 base, leaving 10 bases between the germline ends. The germline gives CDR1 SGHTA, CDR2 FQGNSA. The CDR3 region is CASSLDRGFQETQYF. The CDR3 DNA sequence: TGTGCCAGCAGCTTAGACAGAGGGTTCCAAGAGACCCAGTACTTC. Supplemented by reference TRBV7-2 and TRBJ2-5, the full variable domain reads GAGVSQSPSNKVTEKGKDVELRCDPISGHTALYWYRQSLGQGLEFLIYFQGNSAPDKSGLPSDRFSAERTGGSVSTLTIQRTQQEDSAVYLCASSLDRGFQETQYFGPGTRLLVL.

The chain has TRBV3-1 (or the pseudogene TRBV3-2) and TRBJ2-6; D uncertain. CDR1 and CDR2 from the germline V gene are LGHDT and YNNKEL (reference sequence). Deletions cut 4 bases from V and 4 bases from J, with 11 bases between. The CDR3 has 15 residues. In DNA form, the CDR3 reads TGTGCCAGCAGCCGTACGAGTACCGGGGCCAACGTCCTGACTTTC. This translates into CASSRTSTGANVLTF.